This TCR beta chain comes out of a study of T cells in Graves' hyperthyroidism and ophthalmopathy. This clonotype was observed many times. Germline V gives CDR1 DFQATT, CDR2 SNEGSKA (reference sequence). V gave up 0 bases and J gave up 2 bases, with 8 bases separating them. The CDR3 contains 14 residues. Active moderate-to-severe ophthalmopathy, Clinical Activity Score at least 3, NOSPECS at least 4, under 3 months' duration. PBMCs came from 9 to 10 ml fresh peripheral blood. The investigators amplified TCR beta CDR3 regions from RNA transcripts. Initially, a first-round RT-PCR of the TCR CDR3 employed the HTBI primer set. MiXCR, run by TCRdb on the multiplex PCR reads, gives a single entry per CDR3 protein. Seen here are hundreds of thousands of distinct CDR3 sequences, 13% to 15% observed once, and the top ten hold approximately 13%.

The source material was blood. The chain carries TRBV20-1 and TRBJ1-5; D is perhaps TRBD1 (6 bases). This sequence was found in a woman between 45 and 65 years old with Graves' ophthalmopathy. CDR3 DNA: TGCAGTGCTAGAGATGGACAGCGCAATCAGCCCCAGCATTTT. Protein sequence: CSARDGQRNQPQHF.